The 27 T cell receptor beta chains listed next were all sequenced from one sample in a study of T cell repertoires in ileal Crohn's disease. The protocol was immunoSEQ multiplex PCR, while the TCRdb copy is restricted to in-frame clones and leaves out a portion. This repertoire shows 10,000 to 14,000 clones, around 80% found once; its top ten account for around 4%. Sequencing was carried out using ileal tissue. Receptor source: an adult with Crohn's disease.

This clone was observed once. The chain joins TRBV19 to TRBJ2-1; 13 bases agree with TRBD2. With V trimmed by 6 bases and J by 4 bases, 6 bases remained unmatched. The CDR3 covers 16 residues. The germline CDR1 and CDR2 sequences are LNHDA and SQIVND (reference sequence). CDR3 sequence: CASSALAGGLYNEQFF. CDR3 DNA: TGTGCCAGTAGCGCACTAGCGGGGGGGCTGTACAATGAGCAGTTCTTC.

The CDR3 is CASSLVDPLDTEAFF. The CDR3 coding sequence is TGTGCCAGCAGCCTAGTAGACCCCTTGGACACTGAAGCTTTCTTT. V and J are TRBV5-4 and TRBJ1-1; unclear D gene. Deletions cut 4 bases from V and 3 bases from J, with 16 bases between. The CDR3 consists of 15 residues. Per the germline V gene, CDR1 is SGHNT and CDR2 is YYREEE (reference sequence).

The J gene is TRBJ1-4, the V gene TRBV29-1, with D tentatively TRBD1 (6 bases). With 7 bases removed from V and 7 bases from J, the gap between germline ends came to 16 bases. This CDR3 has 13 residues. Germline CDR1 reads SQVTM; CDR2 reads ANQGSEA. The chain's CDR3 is CSGTLDSGEKLFF. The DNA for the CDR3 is TGCAGCGGTACATTGGACAGCGGTGAAAAACTGTTTTTT.

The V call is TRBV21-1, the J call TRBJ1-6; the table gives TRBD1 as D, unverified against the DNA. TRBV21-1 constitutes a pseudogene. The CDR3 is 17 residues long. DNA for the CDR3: TGTGCCAGCAGAATTTCGACAGGTTCGTTCTATAATTCACCCCTCCACTTT. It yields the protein CASRISTGSFYNSPLHF.

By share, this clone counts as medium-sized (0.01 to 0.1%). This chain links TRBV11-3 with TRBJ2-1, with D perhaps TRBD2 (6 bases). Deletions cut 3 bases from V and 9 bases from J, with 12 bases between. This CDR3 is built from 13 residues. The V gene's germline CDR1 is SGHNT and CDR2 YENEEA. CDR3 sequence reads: CASSLPLSGEQFF. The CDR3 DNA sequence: TGTGCCAGCAGCTTGCCCCTTAGCGGTGAGCAGTTCTTC.

The CDR3 DNA sequence: TGTGCCATCAGTGGCCCAGGGGATTCACCCCTCCACTTT. It translates to CAISGPGDSPLHF. V usage is TRBV10-3 and J usage is TRBJ1-6, with TRBD1 as a possible D gene (6 bases). The germline V and J ends were trimmed by 4 bases and 8 bases, with 9 bases remaining between them. The length of the CDR3 is 13 residues. Germline CDR1 ENHRY, CDR2 SYGVKD.

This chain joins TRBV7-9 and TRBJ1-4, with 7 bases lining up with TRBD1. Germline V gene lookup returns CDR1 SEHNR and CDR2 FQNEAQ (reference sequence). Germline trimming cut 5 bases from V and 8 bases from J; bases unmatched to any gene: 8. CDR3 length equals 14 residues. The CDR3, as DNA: TGTGCCAGCAGCGTTCGACAGGGCAACGAAAAACTGTTTTTT. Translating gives CASSVRQGNEKLFF.

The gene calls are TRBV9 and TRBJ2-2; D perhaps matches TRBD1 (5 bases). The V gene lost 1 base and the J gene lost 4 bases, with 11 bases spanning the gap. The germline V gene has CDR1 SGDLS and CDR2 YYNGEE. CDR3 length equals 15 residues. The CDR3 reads CASSVSQGGTGELFF. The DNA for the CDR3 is TGTGCCAGCAGCGTAAGCCAGGGTGGCACCGGGGAGCTGTTTTTT. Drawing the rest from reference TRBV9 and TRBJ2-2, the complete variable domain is DSGVTQTPKHLITATGQRVTLRCSPRSGDLSVYWYQQSLDQGLQFLIQYYNGEERAKGNILERFSAQQFPDLHSELNLSSLELGDSALYFCASSVSQGGTGELFFGEGSRLTVL.

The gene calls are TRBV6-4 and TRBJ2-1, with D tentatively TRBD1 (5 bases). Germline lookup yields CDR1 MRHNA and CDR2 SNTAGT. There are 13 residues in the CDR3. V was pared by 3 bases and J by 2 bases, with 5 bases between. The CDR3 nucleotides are TGTGCCAGCAGTGAGGACACCTACAATGAGCAGTTCTTC. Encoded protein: CASSEDTYNEQFF.

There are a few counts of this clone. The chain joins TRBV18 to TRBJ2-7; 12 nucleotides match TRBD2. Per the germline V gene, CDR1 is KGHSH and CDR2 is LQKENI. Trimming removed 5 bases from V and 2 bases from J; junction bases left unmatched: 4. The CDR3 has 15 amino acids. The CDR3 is CASSGGLAGTYEQYF. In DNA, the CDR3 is TGTGCCAGCTCAGGTGGACTAGCGGGGACCTACGAGCAGTACTTC.

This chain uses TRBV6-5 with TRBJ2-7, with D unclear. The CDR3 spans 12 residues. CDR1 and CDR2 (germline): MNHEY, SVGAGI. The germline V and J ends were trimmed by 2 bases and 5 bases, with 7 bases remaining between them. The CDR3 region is CASSYGPHEQYF. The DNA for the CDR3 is TGTGCCAGCAGTTACGGGCCCCACGAGCAGTACTTC.

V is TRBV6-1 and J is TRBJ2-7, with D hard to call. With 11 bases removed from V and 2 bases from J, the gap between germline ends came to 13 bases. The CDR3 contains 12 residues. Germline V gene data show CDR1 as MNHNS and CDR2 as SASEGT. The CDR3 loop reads CAARGGTYEQYF. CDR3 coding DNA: TGTGCCGCGCGAGGCGGTACCTACGAGCAGTACTTC.

Here the CDR3 reads CASSQVSGGIYEQYF. The CDR3 bases are TGCGCCAGCAGCCAAGTTAGCGGGGGGATCTACGAGCAGTACTTC. The chain couples TRBV4-1 to TRBJ2-7; 10 nucleotides align to TRBD2. Looked up from germline, CDR1 is MGHRA and CDR2 is YSYEKL. The CDR3 contains 15 residues. V was clipped by 1 base and J by 3 bases; unmatched bases: 3.

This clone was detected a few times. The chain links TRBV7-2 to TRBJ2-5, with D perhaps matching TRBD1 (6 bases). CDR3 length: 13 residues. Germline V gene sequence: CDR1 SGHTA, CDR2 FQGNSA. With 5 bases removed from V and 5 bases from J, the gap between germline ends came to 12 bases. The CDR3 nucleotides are TGTGCCAGCAGCGTCCGGGACAAGGAGACCCAGTACTTC. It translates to CASSVRDKETQYF.

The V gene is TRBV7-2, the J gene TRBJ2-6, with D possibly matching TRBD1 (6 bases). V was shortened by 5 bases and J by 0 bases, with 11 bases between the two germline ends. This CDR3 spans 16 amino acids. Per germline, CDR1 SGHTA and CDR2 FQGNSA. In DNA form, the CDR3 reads TGTGCCAGCAGCCCCGGACAGTTCTCTGGGGCCAACGTCCTGACTTTC. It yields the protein CASSPGQFSGANVLTF. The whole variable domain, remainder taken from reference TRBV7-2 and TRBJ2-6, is GAGVSQSPSNKVTEKGKDVELRCDPISGHTALYWYRQSLGQGLEFLIYFQGNSAPDKSGLPSDRFSAERTGGSVSTLTIQRTQQEDSAVYLCASSPGQFSGANVLTFGAGSRLTVL.

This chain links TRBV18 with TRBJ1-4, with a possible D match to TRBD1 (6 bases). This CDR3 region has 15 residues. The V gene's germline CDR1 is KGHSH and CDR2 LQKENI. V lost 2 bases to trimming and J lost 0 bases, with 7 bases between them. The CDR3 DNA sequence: TGTGCCAGCTCACCAAACAGGGCAACTAATGAAAAACTGTTTTTT. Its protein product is CASSPNRATNEKLFF. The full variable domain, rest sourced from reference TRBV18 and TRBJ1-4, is NAGVMQNPRHLVRRRGQEARLRCSPMKGHSHVYWYRQLPEEGLKFMVYLQKENIIDESGMPKERFSAEFPKEGPSILRIQQVVRGDSAAYFCASSPNRATNEKLFFGSGTQLSVL.

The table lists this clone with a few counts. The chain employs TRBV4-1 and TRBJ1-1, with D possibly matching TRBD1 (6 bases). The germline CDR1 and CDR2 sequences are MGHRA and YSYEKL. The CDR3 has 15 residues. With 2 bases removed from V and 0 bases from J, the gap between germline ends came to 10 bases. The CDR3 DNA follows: TGCGCCAGCAGCCAATTGGGACAAATGAACACTGAAGCTTTCTTT. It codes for CASSQLGQMNTEAFF.

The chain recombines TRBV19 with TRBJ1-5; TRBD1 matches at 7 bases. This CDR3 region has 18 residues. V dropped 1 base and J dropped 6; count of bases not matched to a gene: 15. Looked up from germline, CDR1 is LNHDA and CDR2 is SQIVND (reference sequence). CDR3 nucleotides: TGTGCCAGTAGTATAGGCGGGATCGAGGGGGCGCTTAGTCAGCCCCAGCATTTT. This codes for CASSIGGIEGALSQPQHF.

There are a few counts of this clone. The CDR3 DNA is TGTGCCAGCAGTCCCCGGCCGGAGGCTTCGGGTGGCTACACCTTC. Amino acid sequence: CASSPRPEASGGYTF. The J gene is TRBJ1-2, the V gene TRBV6-1; D not certain. The CDR3 consists of 15 residues. V was trimmed by 5 bases and J by 7 bases, leaving 20 bases between them. Germline CDR1 MNHNS, CDR2 SASEGT.

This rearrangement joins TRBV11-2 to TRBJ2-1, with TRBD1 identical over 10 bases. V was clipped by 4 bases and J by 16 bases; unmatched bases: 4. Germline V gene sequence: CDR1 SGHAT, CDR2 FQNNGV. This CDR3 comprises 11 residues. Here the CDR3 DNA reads TGTGCCAGCAGCTCCGGACAGGGGGTTTTCTTC. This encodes CASSSGQGVFF.

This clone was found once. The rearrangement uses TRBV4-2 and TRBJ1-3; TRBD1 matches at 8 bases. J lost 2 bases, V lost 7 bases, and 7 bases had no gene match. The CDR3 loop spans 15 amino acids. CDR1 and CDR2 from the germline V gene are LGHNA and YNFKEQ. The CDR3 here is CASTTSDRAGNTIYF. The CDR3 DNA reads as TGTGCCAGCACCACCTCGGACAGGGCTGGAAACACCATATATTTT.

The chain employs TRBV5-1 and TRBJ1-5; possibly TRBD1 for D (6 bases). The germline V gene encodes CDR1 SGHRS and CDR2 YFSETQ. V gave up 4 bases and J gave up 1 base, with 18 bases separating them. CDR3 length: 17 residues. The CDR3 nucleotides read TGCGCCAGCAGCCTGGGGTGGGTCCAGGGGAGCAATCAGCCCCAGCATTTT. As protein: CASSLGWVQGSNQPQHF.

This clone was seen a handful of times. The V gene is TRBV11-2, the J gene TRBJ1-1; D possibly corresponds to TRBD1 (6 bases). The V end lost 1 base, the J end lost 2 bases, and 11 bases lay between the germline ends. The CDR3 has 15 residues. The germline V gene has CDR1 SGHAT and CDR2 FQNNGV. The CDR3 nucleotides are TGTGCCAGCAGCTTAGGCCTGGGGGCAAACACTGAAGCTTTCTTT. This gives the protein CASSLGLGANTEAFF.

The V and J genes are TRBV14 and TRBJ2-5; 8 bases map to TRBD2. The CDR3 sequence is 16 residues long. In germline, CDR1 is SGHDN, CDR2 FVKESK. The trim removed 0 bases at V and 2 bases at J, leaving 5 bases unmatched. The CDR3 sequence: CASSQDRGGPQETQYF. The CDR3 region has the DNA TGTGCCAGCAGCCAAGATCGGGGGGGCCCGCAAGAGACCCAGTACTTC.

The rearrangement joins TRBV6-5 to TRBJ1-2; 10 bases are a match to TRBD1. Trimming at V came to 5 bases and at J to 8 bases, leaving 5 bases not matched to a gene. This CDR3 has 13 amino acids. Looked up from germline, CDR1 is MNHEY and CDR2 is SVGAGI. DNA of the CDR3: TGTGCCAGCAGTAACCGGGACAGGGGAGGCTACACCTTC. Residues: CASSNRDRGGYTF.

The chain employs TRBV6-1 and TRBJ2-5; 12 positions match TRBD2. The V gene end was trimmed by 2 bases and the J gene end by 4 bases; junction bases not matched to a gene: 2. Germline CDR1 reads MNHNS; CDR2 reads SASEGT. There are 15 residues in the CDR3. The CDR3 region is CASSELAGGPETQYF. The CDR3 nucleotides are TGTGCCAGCAGTGAACTAGCGGGGGGGCCAGAGACCCAGTACTTC.

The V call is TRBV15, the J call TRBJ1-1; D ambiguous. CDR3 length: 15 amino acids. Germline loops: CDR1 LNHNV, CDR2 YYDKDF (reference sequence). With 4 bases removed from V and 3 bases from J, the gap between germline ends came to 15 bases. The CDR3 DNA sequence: TGTGCCACCAGCAATCCCTCCCGGGTGGACACTGAAGCTTTCTTT. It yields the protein CATSNPSRVDTEAFF.